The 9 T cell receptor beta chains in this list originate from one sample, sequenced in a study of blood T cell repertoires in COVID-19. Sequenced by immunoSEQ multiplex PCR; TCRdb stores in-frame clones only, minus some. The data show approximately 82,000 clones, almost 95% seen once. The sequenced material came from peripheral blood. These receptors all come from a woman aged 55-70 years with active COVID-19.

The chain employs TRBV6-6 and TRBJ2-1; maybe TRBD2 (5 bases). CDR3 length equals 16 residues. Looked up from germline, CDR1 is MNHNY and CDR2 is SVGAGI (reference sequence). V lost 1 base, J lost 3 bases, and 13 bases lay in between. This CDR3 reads CASSYLARDLYNEQFF. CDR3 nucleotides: TGTGCCAGCAGTTACTTAGCGAGGGATCTCTACAATGAGCAGTTCTTC.

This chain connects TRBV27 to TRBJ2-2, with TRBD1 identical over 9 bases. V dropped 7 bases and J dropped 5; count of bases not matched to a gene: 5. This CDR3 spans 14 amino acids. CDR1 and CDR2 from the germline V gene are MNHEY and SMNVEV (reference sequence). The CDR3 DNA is TGTGCCAGCAATACAGGGGGCGGTACCGGGGAGCTGTTTTTT. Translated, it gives CASNTGGGTGELFF.

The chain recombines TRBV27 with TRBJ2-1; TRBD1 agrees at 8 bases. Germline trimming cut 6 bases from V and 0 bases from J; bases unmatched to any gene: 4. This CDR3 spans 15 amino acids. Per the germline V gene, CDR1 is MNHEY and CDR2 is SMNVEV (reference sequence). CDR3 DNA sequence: TGTGCCAGCAGCGCAGGGGGCTTCTCCTACAATGAGCAGTTCTTC. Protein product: CASSAGGFSYNEQFF.

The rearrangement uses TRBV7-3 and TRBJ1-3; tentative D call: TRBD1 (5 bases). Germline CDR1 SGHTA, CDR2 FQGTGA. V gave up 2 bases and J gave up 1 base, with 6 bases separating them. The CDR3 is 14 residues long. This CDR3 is CASSLAGSGNTIYF. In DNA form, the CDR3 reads TGTGCCAGCAGCTTAGCAGGGTCTGGAAACACCATATATTTT. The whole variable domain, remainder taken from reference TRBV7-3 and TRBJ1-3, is GAGVSQTPSNKVTEKGKYVELRCDPISGHTALYWYRQSLGQGPEFLIYFQGTGAADDSGLPNDRFFAVRPEGSVSTLKIQRTERGDSAVYLCASSLAGSGNTIYFGEGSWLTVV.

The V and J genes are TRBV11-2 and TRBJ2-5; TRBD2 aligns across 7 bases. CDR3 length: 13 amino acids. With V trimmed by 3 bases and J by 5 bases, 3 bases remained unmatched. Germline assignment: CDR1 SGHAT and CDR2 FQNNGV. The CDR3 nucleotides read TGTGCCAGCAGCTTTGGTAGCGGGGAGACCCAGTACTTC. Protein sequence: CASSFGSGETQYF.

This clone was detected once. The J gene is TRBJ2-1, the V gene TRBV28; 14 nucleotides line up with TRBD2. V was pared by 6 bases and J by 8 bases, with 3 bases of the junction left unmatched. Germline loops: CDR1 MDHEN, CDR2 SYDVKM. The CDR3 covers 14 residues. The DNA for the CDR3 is TGTGCCAGCAGCGGGACTAGCGGGAGCTATGAGCAGTTCTTC. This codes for CASSGTSGSYEQFF.

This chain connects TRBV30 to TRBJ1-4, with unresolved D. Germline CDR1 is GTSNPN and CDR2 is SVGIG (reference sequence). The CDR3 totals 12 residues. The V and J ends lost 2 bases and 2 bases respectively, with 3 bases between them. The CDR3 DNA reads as TGTGCCTGGAGTCTCACTAATGAAAAACTGTTTTTT. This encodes CAWSLTNEKLFF. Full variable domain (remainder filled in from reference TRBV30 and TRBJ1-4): SQTIHQWPATLVQPVGSPLSLECTVEGTSNPNLYWYRQAAGRGLQLLFYSVGIGQISSEVPQNLSASRPQDRQFILSSKKLLLSDSGFYLCAWSLTNEKLFFGSGTQLSVL.

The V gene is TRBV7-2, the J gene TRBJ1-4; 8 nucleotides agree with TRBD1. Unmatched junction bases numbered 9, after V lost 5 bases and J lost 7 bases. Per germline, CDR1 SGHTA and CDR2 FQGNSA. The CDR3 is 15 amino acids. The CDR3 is CASSPQGALLEKLFF. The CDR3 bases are TGTGCCAGCAGCCCGCAGGGGGCGCTACTTGAAAAACTGTTTTTT.

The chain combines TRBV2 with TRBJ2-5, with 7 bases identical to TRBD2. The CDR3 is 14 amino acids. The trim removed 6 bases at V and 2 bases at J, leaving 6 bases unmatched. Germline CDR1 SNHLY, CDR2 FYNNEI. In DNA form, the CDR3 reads TGTGCCAGCAGGGGAGCGGGGCGGCAAGAGACCCAGTACTTC. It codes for CASRGAGRQETQYF. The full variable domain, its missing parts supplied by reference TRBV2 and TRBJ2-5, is EPEVTQTPSHQVTQMGQEVILRCVPISNHLYFYWYRQILGQKVEFLVSFYNNEISEKSEIFDDQFSVERPDGSNFTLKIRSTKLEDSAMYFCASRGAGRQETQYFGPGTRLLVL.